Below, 8 T cell receptor beta chains from the same sample are listed, as sequenced in a study of blood T cells in healthy people across ages. The use of a sample-barcoded 5' primer and a J-beta primer mix characterized a second PCR of roughly 6 to 11 cycles. TCRdb passed the 5' RACE reads through MiXCR, listing each CDR3 protein once. The table has approximately 800,000 distinct CDR3 sequences, under 30% seen once; the top ten hold 2.5% to 3.5%. The same data also contributed to another study, on T cells of mothers and their children.

Sequencing used blood. The receptors come from a boy aged 5-17 years in good health.

This clonotype was detected only a few times. V is TRBV7-7 and J is TRBJ2-5; the D gene is possibly TRBD1 (6 bases). V lost 1 base to trimming and J lost 7 bases, with 13 bases between them. Germline lookup yields CDR1 SSHAT and CDR2 FNYEAQ (reference sequence). The CDR3 spans 14 residues. CDR3 bases: TGTGCCAGCAGCTTAGTGCTTGGGGGCGGGACCCAGTACTTC. It is translated as CASSLVLGGGTQYF.

V gene TRBV7-2 combines with J gene TRBJ2-5; D uncertain. Trimming stripped 5 bases from V and 8 bases from J, with 18 bases between. The germline V gene encodes CDR1 SGHTA and CDR2 FQGNSA. CDR3 length: 14 amino acids. The chain's CDR3 is CASSLDDPSETQYF. DNA for the CDR3: TGTGCCAGCAGCCTTGACGATCCAAGTGAAACCCAGTACTTC.

This clonotype appeared a few times. V usage is TRBV29-1 and J usage is TRBJ1-1; possibly TRBD1 for D (5 bases). CDR1 and CDR2 (germline): SQVTM, ANQGSEA. This CDR3 spans 11 amino acids. V shed 8 bases and J shed 1 base, with 8 bases lying between them. CDR3 residues: CSPGENTEAFF. CDR3 DNA sequence: TGCAGCCCGGGGGAGAACACTGAAGCTTTCTTT.

This clonotype appeared a few times. The chain recombines TRBV5-1 with TRBJ1-2; 7 nucleotides match TRBD1. CDR1 and CDR2 (germline): SGHRS, YFSETQ. This CDR3 comprises 15 residues. V lost 4 bases to trimming and J lost 4 bases; unmatched junction nucleotides: 10. CDR3 sequence: CASSQEGDRGYGYTF. The CDR3 coding sequence is TGCGCCAGCAGCCAAGAAGGGGACAGAGGCTATGGCTACACCTTC.

The CDR3 DNA sequence: TGTGCCAGCAGTTGGGCAGGGAACTATGAGCAGTTCTTC. It translates to CASSWAGNYEQFF. The chain employs TRBV6-5 and TRBJ2-1; perhaps TRBD1 as D (5 bases). Per germline, CDR1 MNHEY and CDR2 SVGAGI. The CDR3 consists of 13 residues. V was shortened by 4 bases and J by 8 bases, with 12 bases between the two germline ends.

As for this clonotype: One end of the junction varies from germline; a read error may be responsible. This chain links TRBV19 with TRBJ1-1; a weak D match, TRBD1 (6 bases). In germline, CDR1 is LNHDA, CDR2 SQIVND (reference sequence). The CDR3 spans 15 residues. CDR3 nucleotides: TGTGCCAGTAGTCTAGAGGCAAAGGGGGTCACTGAAGCTTTCTTT. It translates to CASSLEAKGVTEAFF.

J is TRBJ1-3 and V is TRBV20-1; D call uncertain. Per the germline V gene, CDR1 is DFQATT and CDR2 is SNEGSKA (reference sequence). V was clipped by 3 bases and J by 7 bases, with 7 bases between them. The CDR3 runs to 11 residues. The chain's CDR3 is CSASVTNTIYF. CDR3 bases: TGCAGTGCTAGTGTCACGAACACCATATATTTT.

CDR3 sequence: CASGPQGSETQYF. The CDR3 DNA reads TGTGCTAGTGGCCCCCAGGGATCAGAGACCCAGTACTTC. The rearrangement links TRBV12-5 to TRBJ2-5; weak D call: TRBD1 (5 bases). The V gene lost 6 bases and the J gene lost 4 bases, with 12 bases spanning the gap. Germline-derived CDR1 and CDR2 are LGHNT and FRNRAP. The CDR3 loop spans 13 amino acids.